This is a list of T cell receptor beta chains from one sample in a study of T cells in Graves' hyperthyroidism and ophthalmopathy. Using its own MiXCR run on the multiplex PCR reads, TCRdb lists one record per CDR3 protein. The data show fewer than 300,000 distinct CDR3 sequences, roughly 15% seen once. The sample consisted of blood. The receptor set was obtained from a woman in her forties or fifties with Graves' hyperthyroidism that later progressed to Graves' ophthalmopathy. CDR3s include the opening cysteine and the closing phenylalanine or tryptophan. A D gene is named only where the DNA matches it firmly. A row's size may be missing; if present it is once, few, many or a size class.

>-|many|TRBV5-1|TRBJ2-3
CASSSGSTDTQYF
TGTGCCAGCAGCTCCGGAAGCACAGATACGCAGTATTTT
>-|many|TRBV6-1|TRBJ2-7
CASSVASPSYEQYF
TGTGCCAGCAGTGTCGCTAGCCCCTCCTACGAGCAGTACTTC
>TRBD2|many|TRBV11-2|TRBJ2-3
CASQGLAGGTSTDTQYF
TGTGCCAGCCAAGGACTAGCGGGAGGTACAAGCACAGATACGCAGTATTTT
>-|-|TRBV7-2|TRBJ2-1
CASSLEGFQGEQFF
TGTGCCAGCAGCTTAGAAGGGTTTCAGGGTGAGCAGTTCTTC
>TRBD1|many|TRBV20-1|TRBJ2-4
CSAIDRGGGKNIQYF
TGCAGTGCTATAGACAGGGGAGGAGGCAAAAACATTCAGTACTTC
>-|many|TRBV12-3/TRBV12-4|TRBJ2-5
CASSFREGEETQYF
TGTGCCAGCAGTTTCAGGGAAGGGGAAGAGACCCAGTACTTC
>-|many|TRBV10-3|TRBJ1-2
CAIRTDPYGYTF
TGTGCCATCAGGACCGACCCCTATGGCTACACCTTC
>-|many|TRBV28|TRBJ2-5
CASSSPNVQETQYF
TGTGCCAGCAGTTCTCCAAACGTACAAGAGACCCAGTACTTC
>-|many|TRBV12-3/TRBV12-4|TRBJ1-1
CASSLNSGRTEAFF
TGTGCCAGCAGTTTAAACTCAGGGAGGACTGAAGCTTTCTTT
>-|many|TRBV3-1|TRBJ2-3
CASSQELSVLDTQYF
TGTGCCAGCAGCCAAGAACTCTCTGTACTAGATACGCAGTATTTT
>-|many|TRBV6-1|TRBJ2-1
CASSPLHGVEQFF
TGTGCCAGCAGTCCCTTACATGGAGTTGAGCAGTTCTTC
>TRBD1|few|TRBV15|TRBJ2-7
CATSRGGGTGLYEQYF
TGTGCCACCAGCAGAGGGGGTGGGACAGGGCTATACGAGCAGTACTTC
>-|many|TRBV19|TRBJ1-1
CASRTTGNTEAFF
TGTGCCAGTAGGACGACAGGGAACACTGAAGCTTTCTTT
>-|many|TRBV12-3/TRBV12-4|TRBJ2-5
CASSPGSLETQYF
TGTGCCAGCAGTCCCGGGAGCTTAGAGACCCAGTACTTC
>-|few|TRBV20-1|TRBJ2-7
CSASSSIGHEQYF
TGCAGTGCCAGCAGTAGCATAGGCCACGAGCAGTACTTC
>-|many|TRBV13|TRBJ2-3
CASAPDRVPYTQYF
TGTGCCAGCGCCCCAGATAGGGTTCCCTATACGCAGTATTTT
>TRBD1|-|TRBV6-1|TRBJ2-7
CASRITGGLVEQYF
TGTGCCAGCAGAATAACAGGGGGTTTAGTCGAGCAGTACTTC
>-|-|TRBV28|TRBJ1-4
CASSSPGNEKLFF
TGTGCCAGCAGTAGCCCGGGTAATGAAAAACTGTTTTTT